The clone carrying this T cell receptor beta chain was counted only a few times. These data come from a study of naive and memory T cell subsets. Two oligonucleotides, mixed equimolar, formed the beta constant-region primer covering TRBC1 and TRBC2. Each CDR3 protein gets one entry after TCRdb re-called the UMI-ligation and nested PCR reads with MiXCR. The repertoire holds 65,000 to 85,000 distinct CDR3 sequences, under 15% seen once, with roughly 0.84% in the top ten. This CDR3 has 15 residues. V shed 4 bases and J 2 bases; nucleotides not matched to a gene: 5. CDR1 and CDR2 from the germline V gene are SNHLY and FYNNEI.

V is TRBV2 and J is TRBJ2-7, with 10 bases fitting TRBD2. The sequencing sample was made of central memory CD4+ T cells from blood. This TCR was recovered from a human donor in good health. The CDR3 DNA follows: TGTGCCAGCAGTGGACCGAGCGGGAGGGCCTACGAGCAGTACTTC. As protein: CASSGPSGRAYEQYF.